The 14 T cell receptor beta chains below come from one sample, sequenced in a study of shared clonotypes between healthy human individuals. Clones were read by immunoSEQ multiplex PCR, and TCRdb kept only the in-frame ones, dropping some. The repertoire holds 550,000 to 850,000 clones, with around 70% as singletons. Source material: memory CD4+ T cells sorted from blood. The subset: CD45RA-negative fraction. These receptors originate from a young woman in good health.

The J gene is TRBJ2-7, the V gene TRBV5-1, with 10 bases lining up with TRBD1. CDR3 length: 15 residues. Germline trimming cut 5 bases from V and 0 bases from J; bases unmatched to any gene: 5. Germline V gene data show CDR1 as SGHRS and CDR2 as YFSETQ. The CDR3 loop reads CASRSDRGLSYEQYF. For the CDR3, the DNA is TGCGCCAGCAGAAGCGACAGGGGGCTCTCCTACGAGCAGTACTTC.

On this clone itself: Other DNA sequences within the sample encode an identical CDR3. The chain joins TRBV19 to TRBJ1-5; 8 bases match TRBD1. After removal of 1 base from V and 1 base from J, the junction contained 0 bases not matched to a gene. The CDR3 runs 15 residues. CDR1 is LNHDA, CDR2 SQIVND, per germline (reference sequence). The CDR3 reads CASSIGQGSNQPQHF. Here the CDR3 DNA reads TGTGCCAGTAGTATAGGACAGGGGAGCAATCAGCCCCAGCATTTT.

V is TRBV5-1 and J is TRBJ1-1, with TRBD1 matching 7 bases. From germline, CDR1 is SGHRS and CDR2 YFSETQ. This CDR3 has 17 residues. With 0 bases clipped from V and 0 bases from J, the junction kept 8 bases outside the gene matches. This CDR3 reads CASSLAPGQMMNTEAFF. In nucleotides, the CDR3 is TGCGCCAGCAGCTTGGCCCCGGGACAGATGATGAACACTGAAGCTTTCTTT. Supplemented by reference TRBV5-1 and TRBJ1-1, the full variable domain reads KAGVTQTPRYLIKTRGQQVTLSCSPISGHRSVSWYQQTPGQGLQFLFEYFSETQRNKGNFPGRFSGRQFSNSRSEMNVSTLELGDSALYLCASSLAPGQMMNTEAFFGQGTRLTVV.

V and J are TRBV29-1 and TRBJ1-3; 9 bases fit TRBD1. The V gene end was trimmed by 4 bases and the J gene end by 6 bases; junction bases not matched to a gene: 7. CDR1 and CDR2 from the germline V gene are SQVTM and ANQGSEA. The CDR3 sequence is 14 residues long. The CDR3 reads CSVAPGQGSNTIYF. As DNA, the CDR3 is TGCAGCGTTGCTCCGGGACAGGGTTCAAACACCATATATTTT. Full variable domain (missing parts from reference TRBV29-1 and TRBJ1-3): SAVISQKPSRDICQRGTSLTIQCQVDSQVTMMFWYRQQPGQSLTLIATANQGSEATYESGFVIDKFPISRPNLTFSTLTVSNMSPEDSSIYLCSVAPGQGSNTIYFGEGSWLTVV.

The chain is built from TRBV27 and TRBJ1-5; D might be TRBD1 (6 bases). The CDR3 totals 17 residues. Germline CDR1 MNHEY, CDR2 SMNVEV (reference sequence). V lost 5 bases and J lost 1, with 18 bases in between. This CDR3 reads CASSPSWGGLSNQPQHF. The CDR3 region has the DNA TGTGCCAGCAGTCCCTCGTGGGGGGGCCTCAGCAATCAGCCCCAGCATTTT.

The rearrangement links TRBV9 to TRBJ2-3, with TRBD2 matching 13 bases. Germline CDR1 and CDR2: SGDLS and YYNGEE. CDR3 length: 17 residues. V lost 0 bases to trimming and J lost 4 bases; unmatched junction nucleotides: 5. CDR3 amino acids: CASSVAEGLAGSDTQYF. CDR3 in DNA: TGTGCCAGCAGCGTAGCGGAGGGACTAGCGGGGTCAGATACGCAGTATTTT.

The chain links TRBV5-4 to TRBJ2-3, with TRBD2 matching over 7 bases. The germline V gene has CDR1 SGHNT and CDR2 YYREEE (reference sequence). V lost 4 bases and J lost 3; bases outside the gene matches: 11. CDR3 length: 16 amino acids. CDR3 region: CASSRYLAGATDTQYF. CDR3 in DNA: TGTGCCAGCAGCCGTTATCTTGCGGGAGCGACAGATACGCAGTATTTT.

The chain couples TRBV6-5 to TRBJ2-7; no firm D call. This CDR3 region has 15 residues. Germline V CDR1 and CDR2: MNHEY, SVGAGI. V gave up 6 bases and J gave up 0 bases, with 15 bases separating them. As DNA, the CDR3 is TGTGCCAGCAGCCCCGCGGACGTGAGCTCCTACGAGCAGTACTTC. Amino acid sequence: CASSPADVSSYEQYF.

The chain couples TRBV6-6 to TRBJ2-3; D unresolved. The CDR3 loop spans 16 amino acids. Germline V gene data show CDR1 as MNHNY and CDR2 as SVGAGI (reference sequence). V lost 4 bases and J 6 bases, leaving 20 bases between the germline ends. DNA for the CDR3: TGTGCCAGCAGTTTAATCCCAGCAATATCCACGGATACGCAGTATTTT. Amino acid sequence: CASSLIPAISTDTQYF.

The V gene is TRBV7-9, the J gene TRBJ1-1; D may be TRBD1 (5 bases). This CDR3 has 13 amino acids. V lost 8 bases and J 4 bases, leaving 14 bases between the germline ends. Germline V lookup: CDR1 SEHNR, CDR2 FQNEAQ (reference sequence). CDR3 coding DNA: TGTGCCAGCCGCCGTAGGGGTCCCACTGAAGCTTTCTTT. Protein sequence: CASRRRGPTEAFF.

This clone was counted ten times or more. V is TRBV30 and J is TRBJ1-6, with D tentatively TRBD1 (6 bases). The V end was cut by 0 bases, the J end by 2 bases, with 17 bases between. CDR1 and CDR2 from the germline V gene are GTSNPN and SVGIG (reference sequence). The CDR3 has 18 amino acids. CDR3 nucleotide sequence: TGTGCCTGGAGTGTCCGGACAGTATCGAACGCCTATAATTCACCCCTCCACTTT. Residues: CAWSVRTVSNAYNSPLHF.

V gene TRBV7-3 combines with J gene TRBJ2-7; 8 bases agree with TRBD1. Germline CDR1 reads SGHTA; CDR2 reads FQGTGA. With V trimmed by 5 bases and J by 0 bases, 6 bases remained unmatched. The CDR3 runs 15 residues. The CDR3 is CASSPSQGASYEQYF. CDR3 sequence (DNA): TGTGCCAGCAGCCCATCTCAGGGGGCCTCCTACGAGCAGTACTTC.

The V gene is TRBV18, the J gene TRBJ2-5; 7 nucleotides match TRBD1. The CDR3 loop spans 15 amino acids. The germline CDR1 and CDR2 sequences are KGHSH and LQKENI. The junction had 8 bases not matched to a gene; V was cut back by 5 bases and J by 2 bases. The CDR3 loop reads CASSAKPGQQETQYF. DNA of the CDR3: TGTGCCAGCTCAGCTAAACCGGGACAGCAAGAGACCCAGTACTTC.

The chain carries TRBV7-2 and TRBJ2-1; D is ambiguous. Trimming shortened V by 1 base and J by 4 bases, and 11 bases separated the two germline ends. The CDR3 totals 15 residues. Per germline, CDR1 SGHTA and CDR2 FQGNSA. The CDR3 sequence: CASSLVHLQYNEQFF. The CDR3 DNA reads as TGTGCCAGCAGCTTAGTGCACCTACAATACAATGAGCAGTTCTTC. The variable domain in full, completed from reference TRBV7-2 and TRBJ2-1, reads GAGVSQSPSNKVTEKGKDVELRCDPISGHTALYWYRQSLGQGLEFLIYFQGNSAPDKSGLPSDRFSAERTGGSVSTLTIQRTQQEDSAVYLCASSLVHLQYNEQFFGPGTRLTVL.